This entry features one T cell receptor beta chain sequence. Its antigen is not identified. The sample comes from a study of T cell repertoires in cytomegalovirus infection. The V end lost 6 bases, the J end lost 0 bases, and 12 bases lay between the germline ends. The germline V gene encodes CDR1 MNHEY and CDR2 SMNVEV (reference sequence). There are 14 residues in the CDR3. Each CDR3 protein is one row after TCRdb ran MiXCR on the reads. The sample lists more than 55,000 distinct CDR3 sequences, 20% to 25% occurring once. The sequencing here drew on CD8+ T cells from cultured PBMCs, taken from culture after CMV antigen stimulation. The rearrangement links TRBV27 to TRBJ2-7, with D possibly matching TRBD2 (5 bases). This receptor was taken from a human donor in good health (CMV status not recorded). Some clones in this sample may be carry-over from other donors' samples. CDR3 bases: TGTGCCAGCAGCTCACGGGATGCCTCCTACGAGCAGTACTTC. Translated, it gives CASSSRDASYEQYF.